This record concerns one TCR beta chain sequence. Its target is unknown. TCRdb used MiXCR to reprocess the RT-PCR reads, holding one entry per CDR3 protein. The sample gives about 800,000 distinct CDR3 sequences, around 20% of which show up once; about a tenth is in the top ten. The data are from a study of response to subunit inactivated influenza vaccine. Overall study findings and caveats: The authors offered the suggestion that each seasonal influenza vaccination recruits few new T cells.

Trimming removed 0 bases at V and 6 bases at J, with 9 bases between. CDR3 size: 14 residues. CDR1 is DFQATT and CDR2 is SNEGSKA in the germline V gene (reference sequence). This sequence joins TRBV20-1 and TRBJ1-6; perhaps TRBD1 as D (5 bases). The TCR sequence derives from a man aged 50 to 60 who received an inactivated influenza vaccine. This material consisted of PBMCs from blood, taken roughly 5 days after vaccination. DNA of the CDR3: TGCAGTGCTAGAGAAAAGACAGCTAATTCACCCCTCCACTTT. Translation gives CSAREKTANSPLHF.